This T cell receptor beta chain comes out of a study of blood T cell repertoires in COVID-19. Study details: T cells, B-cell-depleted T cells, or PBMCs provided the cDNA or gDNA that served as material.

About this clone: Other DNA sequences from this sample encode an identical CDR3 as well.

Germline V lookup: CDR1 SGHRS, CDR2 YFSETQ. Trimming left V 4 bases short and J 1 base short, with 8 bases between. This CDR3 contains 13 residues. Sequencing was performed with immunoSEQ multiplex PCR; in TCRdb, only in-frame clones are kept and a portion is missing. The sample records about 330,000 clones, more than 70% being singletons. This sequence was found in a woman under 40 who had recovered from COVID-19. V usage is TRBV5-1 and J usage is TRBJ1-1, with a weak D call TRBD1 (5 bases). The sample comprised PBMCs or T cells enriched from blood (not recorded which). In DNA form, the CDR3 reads TGCGCCAGCAGCACCGGACAGAACACTGAAGCTTTCTTT. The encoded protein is CASSTGQNTEAFF.